A selection of T cell receptor beta chains follows, all from one sample in a study of response to subunit inactivated influenza vaccine. TCRdb ran MiXCR on the RT-PCR reads and lists one entry per CDR3 protein. The sample holds over 450,000 distinct CDR3 sequences; under 15% are singletons and the top ten take about 12%. The sample here was PBMCs from blood, taken roughly 46 days after vaccination. The receptor set was obtained from a man aged 50 to 59 who received an inactivated influenza vaccine. CDR3s include the opening cysteine and the closing phenylalanine or tryptophan. Each record gives: CDR3 protein, CDR3 DNA, D gene, clone size, V gene, J gene. A D gene is named only where the DNA matches it firmly. Size is omitted from some rows. Given values are once, few, many or a class for expanded clones.

CASRDFYNEQFF	TGTGCCAGCCGGGACTTCTACAATGAGCAGTTCTTC	-	many	TRBV21-1	TRBJ2-1
CASSYYRGYEQYF	TGTGCCAGCAGTTACTACAGAGGGTACGAGCAGTACTTC	-	many	TRBV6-2/TRBV6-3	TRBJ2-7
CASSLGLAEPTYEQYF	TGCGCCAGCAGCTTGGGACTAGCGGAGCCAACCTACGAGCAGTACTTC	TRBD2	-	TRBV5-1	TRBJ2-7
CASSLALGTSRNEQFF	TGTGCCAGCAGTTTAGCGCTTGGGACTAGCAGGAATGAGCAGTTCTTC	TRBD2	few	TRBV12-3/TRBV12-4	TRBJ2-1
CASSLWPGGGAREQYF	TGTGCCAGCAGCTTGTGGCCGGGTGGTGGGGCGAGGGAGCAGTACTTC	-	-	TRBV7-9	TRBJ2-7
CSARSLRSPVTQYF	TGCAGTGCTAGAAGTCTGAGGAGTCCCGTGACCCAGTACTTC	-	many	TRBV20-1	TRBJ2-5
CASSITQGALNTEAFF	TGTGCCAGCAGTATTACGCAGGGGGCCCTGAACACTGAAGCTTTCTTT	TRBD1	-	TRBV27	TRBJ1-1
CASSLRGGSDTQYF	TGCGCCAGCAGCTTGCGGGGGGGGTCAGATACGCAGTATTTT	TRBD2	many	TRBV5-1	TRBJ2-3
CASSQGRANTEAFF	TGTGCCAGCAGCCAAGGAAGGGCAAACACTGAAGCTTTCTTT	-	-	TRBV3-1	TRBJ1-1
CASSYFETGEQETQYF	TGTGCCAGCAGTTACTTCGAGACAGGGGAACAAGAGACCCAGTACTTC	TRBD1	few	TRBV6-5	TRBJ2-5
CSTSDSRQYNEQFF	TGTTCCACCAGTGACTCCCGACAGTACAATGAGCAGTTCTTC	-	-	TRBV24-1	TRBJ2-1
CASSSVTGPTDTQYF	TGTGCCAGCAGTTCGGTGACAGGTCCGACAGATACGCAGTATTTT	-	-	TRBV6-5	TRBJ2-3
CSAATGNYGYTF	TGCAGCGCCGCGACAGGGAACTATGGCTACACCTTC	TRBD1	few	TRBV29-1	TRBJ1-2
CSASRAGVGNIQYF	TGCAGTGCTAGCCGGGCGGGAGTGGGGAACATTCAGTACTTC	TRBD2	-	TRBV20-1	TRBJ2-4
CASSQVGTGGDTQYF	TGTGCCAGCAGCCAAGTCGGGACAGGGGGAGATACGCAGTATTTT	TRBD1	once	TRBV14	TRBJ2-3
CATSDQRGDYNEQFF	TGTGCCACCAGTGATCAGCGGGGGGACTACAATGAGCAGTTCTTC	TRBD2	-	TRBV24-1	TRBJ2-1
CASSLSASGTQYF	TGTGCCAGCAGCTTAAGCGCCTCGGGGACCCAGTACTTC	-	few	TRBV7-9	TRBJ2-5
CASSLASRVREQFF	TGTGCCAGCAGCTTGGCCTCGAGGGTTAGGGAGCAGTTCTTC	-	few	TRBV5-6	TRBJ2-1
CASSLEFAGSDTQYF	TGTGCCAGCAGCTTAGAGTTTGCGGGGTCAGATACGCAGTATTTT	-	-	TRBV11-2	TRBJ2-3
CASSDLSGGGYEQYF	TGTGCCAGCAGTGACCTTAGCGGGGGGGGGTACGAGCAGTACTTC	TRBD2	many	TRBV25-1	TRBJ2-7
CASITSPGALVYNEQFF	TGTGCCAGCATCACTTCTCCGGGGGCGTTGGTCTACAATGAGCAGTTCTTC	-	many	TRBV12-3/TRBV12-4	TRBJ2-1
CASSLAASSGANVLTF	TGTGCCAGCAGCTTGGCTGCCAGCTCTGGGGCCAACGTCCTGACTTTC	-	many	TRBV5-6	TRBJ2-6
CASSAGQHSGNTIYF	TGCGCCAGCAGCGCGGGACAACACTCTGGAAACACCATATATTTT	-	many	TRBV5-1	TRBJ1-3
CASRNRGRNQPQHF	TGTGCCAGCAGGAACAGGGGTAGGAATCAGCCCCAGCATTTT	TRBD1	few	TRBV6-2/TRBV6-3	TRBJ1-5
CASTQVYSYNSPLHF	TGTGCCAGCACGCAGGTGTATTCCTATAATTCACCCCTCCACTTT	-	-	TRBV2	TRBJ1-6
CAISGRGLDTEAFF	TGTGCCATCAGTGGGAGAGGGTTAGACACTGAAGCTTTCTTT	-	many	TRBV10-3	TRBJ1-1
CASSLSRGAETQYF	TGCGCCAGCAGCTTGAGTCGGGGTGCGGAGACCCAGTACTTC	-	many	TRBV5-1	TRBJ2-5
CASSQDWGVTGELFF	TGCGCCAGCAGCCAAGATTGGGGTGTCACCGGGGAGCTGTTTTTT	-	-	TRBV4-3	TRBJ2-2
CASSHSWGGNEQFF	TGCGCCAGCAGCCATTCTTGGGGGGGCAATGAGCAGTTCTTC	TRBD2	-	TRBV4-1	TRBJ2-1
CASSEARNEQYF	TGTGCCAGCAGTGAAGCCCGCAACGAGCAGTACTTC	-	-	TRBV6-1	TRBJ2-7
CASSFWEDVETQYF	TGTGCCAGCAGTTTTTGGGAAGATGTTGAGACCCAGTACTTC	-	-	TRBV12-3/TRBV12-4	TRBJ2-5
CASSQEETLATNEKLFF	TGCGCCAGCAGCCAAGAGGAAACACTTGCAACTAATGAAAAACTGTTTTTT	-	-	TRBV4-3	TRBJ1-4
CACKREPSYEQYF	TGTGCCTGTAAGCGGGAGCCCTCCTACGAGCAGTACTTC	TRBD2	-	TRBV30	TRBJ2-7
CASSLSISREAYGYTF	TGTGCCAGCAGCTTAAGTATATCTCGAGAAGCCTATGGCTACACCTTC	-	many	TRBV7-2	TRBJ1-2
CASSYGILRNEQFF	TGTGCCAGCAGTTACGGGATACTACGGAATGAGCAGTTCTTC	-	once	TRBV2	TRBJ2-1
CASSSGTESTDTQYF	TGTGCCAGCAGTTCCGGGACAGAGTCAACAGATACGCAGTATTTT	TRBD1	few	TRBV6-5	TRBJ2-3
CASVRTGGAGTEAFF	TGTGCCAGCGTCCGGACAGGGGGCGCGGGCACTGAAGCTTTCTTT	TRBD1	-	TRBV12-3/TRBV12-4	TRBJ1-1
CASSLFADNEQFF	TGCGCCAGCAGCTTGTTTGCGGACAATGAGCAGTTCTTC	-	many	TRBV5-1	TRBJ2-1
CASSLARQRQETQYF	TGCGCCAGCAGCTTGGCTCGACAACGCCAAGAGACCCAGTACTTC	-	-	TRBV5-1	TRBJ2-5
CASSLLTGTQGPDTQYF	TGCGCCAGCAGCCTACTTACCGGGACCCAAGGACCAGATACGCAGTATTTT	-	-	TRBV5-1	TRBJ2-3
CPSSLTAGQETQYF	TGCCCCAGCAGCTTGACAGCGGGGCAAGAGACCCAGTACTTC	TRBD2	-	TRBV5-1	TRBJ2-5
CASSQEEHSGNTIYF	TGCGCCAGCAGCCAAGAAGAACACTCTGGAAACACCATATATTTT	-	-	TRBV4-3	TRBJ1-3
CSAISWGSYEQYF	TGCAGTGCTATTTCTTGGGGGAGCTACGAGCAGTACTTC	-	-	TRBV20-1	TRBJ2-7
CASRTTSLGVNEQFF	TGTGCCAGCAGAACGACTAGCCTGGGGGTCAATGAGCAGTTCTTC	TRBD2	-	TRBV2	TRBJ2-1
CASSYSPQSGDQPQHF	TGTGCCAGCAGTTACTCACCCCAGTCAGGGGATCAGCCCCAGCATTTT	-	-	TRBV6-5	TRBJ1-5